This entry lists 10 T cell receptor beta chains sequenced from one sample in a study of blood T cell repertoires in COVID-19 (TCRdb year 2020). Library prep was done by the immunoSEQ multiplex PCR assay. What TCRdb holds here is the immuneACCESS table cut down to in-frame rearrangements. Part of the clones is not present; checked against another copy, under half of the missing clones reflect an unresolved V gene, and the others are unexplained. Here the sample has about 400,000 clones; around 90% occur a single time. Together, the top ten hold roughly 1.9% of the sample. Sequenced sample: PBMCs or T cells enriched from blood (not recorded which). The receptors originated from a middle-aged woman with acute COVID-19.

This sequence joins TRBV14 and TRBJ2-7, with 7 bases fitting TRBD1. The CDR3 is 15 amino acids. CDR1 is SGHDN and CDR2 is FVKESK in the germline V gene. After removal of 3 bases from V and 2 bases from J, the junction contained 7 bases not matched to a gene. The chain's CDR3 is CASSHGQARAYEQYF. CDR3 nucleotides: TGTGCCAGCAGCCACGGACAGGCGAGAGCCTACGAGCAGTACTTC.

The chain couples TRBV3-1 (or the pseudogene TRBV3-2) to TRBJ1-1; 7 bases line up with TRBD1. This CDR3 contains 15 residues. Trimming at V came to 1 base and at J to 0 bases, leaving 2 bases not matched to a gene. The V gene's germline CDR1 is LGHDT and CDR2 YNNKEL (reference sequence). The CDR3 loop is CASSQVGTVNTEAFF. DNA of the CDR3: TGTGCCAGCAGCCAAGTTGGGACAGTGAACACTGAAGCTTTCTTT.

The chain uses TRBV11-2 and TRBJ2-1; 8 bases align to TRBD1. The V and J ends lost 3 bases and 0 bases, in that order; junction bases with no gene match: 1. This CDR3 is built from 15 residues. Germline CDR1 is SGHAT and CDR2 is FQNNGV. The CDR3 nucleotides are TGTGCCAGCAGCTTTGGGACAGGCTCCTACAATGAGCAGTTCTTC. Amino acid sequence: CASSFGTGSYNEQFF.

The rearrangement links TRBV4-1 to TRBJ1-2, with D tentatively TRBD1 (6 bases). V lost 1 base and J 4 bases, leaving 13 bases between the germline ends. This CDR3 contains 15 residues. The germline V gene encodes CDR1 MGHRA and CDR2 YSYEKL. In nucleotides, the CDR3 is TGCGCCAGCAGCCAAGCCCCCGGGACAATCTATGGCTACACCTTC. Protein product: CASSQAPGTIYGYTF.

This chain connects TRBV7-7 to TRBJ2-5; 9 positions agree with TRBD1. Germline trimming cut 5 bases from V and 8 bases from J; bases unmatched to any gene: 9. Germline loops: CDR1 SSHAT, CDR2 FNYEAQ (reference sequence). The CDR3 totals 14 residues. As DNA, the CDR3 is TGTGCCAGCAGCAGGGACAGGGATAGGCGAACCCAGTACTTC. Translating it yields CASSRDRDRRTQYF.

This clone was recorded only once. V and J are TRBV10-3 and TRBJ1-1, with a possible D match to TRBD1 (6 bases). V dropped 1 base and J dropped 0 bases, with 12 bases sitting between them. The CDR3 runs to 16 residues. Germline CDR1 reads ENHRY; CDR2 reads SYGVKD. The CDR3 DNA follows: TGTGCCATCAGTGAGTGGGACATCAAAATGAACACTGAAGCTTTCTTT. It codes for CAISEWDIKMNTEAFF.

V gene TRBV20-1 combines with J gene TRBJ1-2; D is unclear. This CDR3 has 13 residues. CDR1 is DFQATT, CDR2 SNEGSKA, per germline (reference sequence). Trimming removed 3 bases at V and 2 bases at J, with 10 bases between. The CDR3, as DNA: TGCAGTGCTAGTTTCGGGAACAACTATGGCTACACCTTC. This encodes CSASFGNNYGYTF.

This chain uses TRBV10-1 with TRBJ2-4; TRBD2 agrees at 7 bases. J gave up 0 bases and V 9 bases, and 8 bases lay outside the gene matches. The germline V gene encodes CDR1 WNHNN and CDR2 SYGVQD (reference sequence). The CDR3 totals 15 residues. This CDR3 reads CARGTGGLAKNIQYF. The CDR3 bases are TGCGCCAGGGGGACGGGGGGACTAGCCAAAAACATTCAGTACTTC.

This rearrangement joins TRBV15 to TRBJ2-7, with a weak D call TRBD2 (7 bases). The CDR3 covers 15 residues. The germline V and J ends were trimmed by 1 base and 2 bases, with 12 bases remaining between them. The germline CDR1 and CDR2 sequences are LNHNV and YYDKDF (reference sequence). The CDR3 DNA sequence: TGTGCCACCAGCAGAGCCGGGGGGCACACCTACGAGCAGTACTTC. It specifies CATSRAGGHTYEQYF.

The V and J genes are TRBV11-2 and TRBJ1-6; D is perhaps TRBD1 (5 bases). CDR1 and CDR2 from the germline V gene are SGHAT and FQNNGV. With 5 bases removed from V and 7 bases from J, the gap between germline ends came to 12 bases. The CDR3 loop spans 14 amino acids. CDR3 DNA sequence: TGTGCCAGCAGCCCGGGGGTCTCAAATTCACCCCTCCACTTT. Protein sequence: CASSPGVSNSPLHF.